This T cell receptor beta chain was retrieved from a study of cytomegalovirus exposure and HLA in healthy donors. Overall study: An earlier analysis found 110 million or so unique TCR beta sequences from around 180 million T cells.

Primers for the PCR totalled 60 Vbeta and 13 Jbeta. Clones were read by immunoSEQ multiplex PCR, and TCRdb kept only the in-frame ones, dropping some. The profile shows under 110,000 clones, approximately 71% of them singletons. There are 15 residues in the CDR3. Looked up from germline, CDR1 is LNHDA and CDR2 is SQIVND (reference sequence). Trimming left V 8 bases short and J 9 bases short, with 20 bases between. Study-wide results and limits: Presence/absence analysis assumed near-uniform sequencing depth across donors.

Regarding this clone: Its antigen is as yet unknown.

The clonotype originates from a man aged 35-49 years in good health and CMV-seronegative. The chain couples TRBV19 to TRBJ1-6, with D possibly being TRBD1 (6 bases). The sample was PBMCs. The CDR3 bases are TGTGCCAGTCAGGGGACCCCCTCAAAGACTTCACCCCTCCACTTT. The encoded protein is CASQGTPSKTSPLHF.